This T cell receptor (beta chain) came from a study of cytomegalovirus exposure and HLA in healthy donors. Study-level findings and limits: A later analysis linked 15,000 to 20,000 TCR beta sequences to HLA alleles at 0.05 false discovery rate.

The table lists this clone with a few counts. Its antigen is undetermined. The CDR3 length is 13 residues. Trimming shortened V by 2 bases and J by 8 bases, and 10 bases separated the two germline ends. CDR1 and CDR2 from the germline V gene are LGHNA and YSLEER. The PCR used 60 Vbeta and 13 Jbeta primers. The protocol was immunoSEQ multiplex PCR, while the TCRdb copy is restricted to in-frame clones and leaves out a portion. The sample includes approximately 190,000 clones, about an eighth of them seen just once. The TCR was taken from a man aged 50 to 60 in good health and CMV-seropositive. Material: PBMCs. The rearrangement links TRBV4-3 to TRBJ2-1, with D perhaps matching TRBD1 (6 bases). The CDR3 loop is CASSQTGSHEQFF. The CDR3 DNA sequence: TGCGCCAGCAGCCAAACAGGGAGCCATGAGCAGTTCTTC.